This entry is about one T cell receptor beta chain. Germline CDR1 and CDR2: SQVTM and ANQGSEA. V was clipped by 6 bases and J by 8 bases, with 16 bases between them. CDR3 length: 12 residues. This specimen comes from a study of cytomegalovirus exposure and HLA in healthy donors. PCR primers comprised 60 Vbeta and 13 Jbeta primers. Profiling relied on immunoSEQ multiplex PCR, and the TCRdb table lists in-frame clones only, not all of them. The sample records about 110,000 clones, 69% being singletons. The sample was PBMCs. This chain uses TRBV29-1 with TRBJ1-2; perhaps TRBD1 as D (5 bases). This TCR derives from a woman aged 65 to 85 in good health and CMV-seropositive. DNA of the CDR3: TGCAGCGTAGATAACCCGACAGTGGGCTACACCTTC. It encodes CSVDNPTVGYTF.